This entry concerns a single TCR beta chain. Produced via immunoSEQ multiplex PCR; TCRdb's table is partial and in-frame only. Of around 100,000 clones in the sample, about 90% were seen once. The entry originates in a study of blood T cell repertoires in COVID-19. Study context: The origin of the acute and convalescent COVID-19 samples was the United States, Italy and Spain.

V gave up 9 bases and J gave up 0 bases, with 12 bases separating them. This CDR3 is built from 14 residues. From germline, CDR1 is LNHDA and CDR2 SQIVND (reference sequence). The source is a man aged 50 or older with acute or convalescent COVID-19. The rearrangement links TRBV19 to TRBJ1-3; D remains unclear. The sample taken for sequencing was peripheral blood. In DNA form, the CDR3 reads TGTGCCAGCAACCAGGTTCTCTCTGGAAACACCATATATTTT. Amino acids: CASNQVLSGNTIYF.